Sequencing of this T cell receptor (beta chain) was carried out in a study of blood T cell repertoires in COVID-19 (TCRdb year 2020). Regarding the research as a whole: Samples covering the acute and convalescent phases of COVID-19 were provided by collaborators in the United States, Italy and Spain. Samples came from the ongoing ImmuneRACE study (first 160 participants) plus 1,254 subjects from 6 global collaborators. Sample metadata almost always included a de-identified subject ID, COVID-19 status, age in years and sex. The prospective study material was composed of cDNA or gDNA derived from T cells, B-cell-depleted T cells, or PBMCs. A freely available public database, intended as a resource for researchers studying the immune response to SARS-CoV-2, is where the repertoires were released. Deeply sampled blood TCRbeta repertoires from subjects exposed to, actively infected with, or recovered from COVID-19 were included in the dataset. Where available, HLA class I and class II types were obtained from metadata supplied by the sample provider rather than from assay-based typing.

The immunoSEQ Assay, a bias-controlled multiplex PCR, was used to amplify TCRbeta CDR3 regions from genomic DNA. The source study handled its data this way. The number of nucleated cells in each sample was estimated by amplification of reference gene primers within the assay. To quantify the absolute abundance of each unique TCRbeta CDR3 rearrangement, sequence reads were collapsed and filtered. For each sample, productive Simpson clonality was calculated by taking the square root of Simpson's diversity index across productive rearrangements. TCRdb re-hosts the immuneACCESS table, in-frame sequences only. Its copies lack some clones; in the studies checked, an unresolved V gene accounts for under half of them, and the cause for the rest is not known. V and J calls and clone size are copied from that table; D and trimming were computed from the DNA. The table for this sample lists approximately 53,000 clones; 80% to 85% of them were counted only once. Of the sample, around 20% falls within the top ten clones.

V lost 2 bases and J lost 4 bases; the stretch between them is 11 bases long. Reading from cysteine to phenylalanine, the CDR3 counts 14 amino acids. Left in the record is the CDR3 DNA by itself, 42 bases read in frame from the first base. CDR1 and CDR2, looked up from the germline V gene (reference sequence), are SEHNR and FQNEAQ. As to this clone: It lacks a known antigen. No clone much larger than this one lies a single base away; base qualities are absent.

In Seattle, one collaborating source enrolled patients while the infection was active and tracked those patients longitudinally over the course of disease. Collaborating institutions collected whole blood in K2EDTA tubes following their own protocols. For TCRbeta analysis, collaborators shipped samples as frozen whole blood, isolated PBMCs, or DNA extracted from either of those sample types. Here is what the overall study found, with its caveats: Clinical and demographic metadata were provided uncurated, with the amount varying by source and participant.

The TCR was taken from an elderly woman with COVID-19, enrolled during active disease. The sequence is built from TRBV7-9 and TRBJ1-2, with TRBD1 tentatively as D gene (6 bases match). Sequences were obtained from peripheral blood. The DNA is TGTGCCAGCAGCTTAAGGGGGGGCGGCTATGGCTACACCTTC. Translated, it gives CASSLRGGGYGYTF.